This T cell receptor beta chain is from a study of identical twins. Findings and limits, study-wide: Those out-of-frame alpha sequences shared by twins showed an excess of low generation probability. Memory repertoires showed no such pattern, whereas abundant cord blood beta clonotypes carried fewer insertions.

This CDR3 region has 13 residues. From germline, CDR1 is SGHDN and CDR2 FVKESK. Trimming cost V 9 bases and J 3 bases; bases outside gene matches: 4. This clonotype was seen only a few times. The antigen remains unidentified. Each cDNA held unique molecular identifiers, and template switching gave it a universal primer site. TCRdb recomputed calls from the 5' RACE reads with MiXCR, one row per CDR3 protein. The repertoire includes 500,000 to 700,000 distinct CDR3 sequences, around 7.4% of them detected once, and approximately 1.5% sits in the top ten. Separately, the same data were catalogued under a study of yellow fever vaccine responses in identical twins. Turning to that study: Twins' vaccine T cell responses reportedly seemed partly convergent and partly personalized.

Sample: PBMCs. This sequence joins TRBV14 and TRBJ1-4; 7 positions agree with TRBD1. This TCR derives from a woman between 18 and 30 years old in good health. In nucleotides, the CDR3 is TGTGCCAGTACCAGGGGGTCTAATGAAAAACTGTTTTTT. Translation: CASTRGSNEKLFF.